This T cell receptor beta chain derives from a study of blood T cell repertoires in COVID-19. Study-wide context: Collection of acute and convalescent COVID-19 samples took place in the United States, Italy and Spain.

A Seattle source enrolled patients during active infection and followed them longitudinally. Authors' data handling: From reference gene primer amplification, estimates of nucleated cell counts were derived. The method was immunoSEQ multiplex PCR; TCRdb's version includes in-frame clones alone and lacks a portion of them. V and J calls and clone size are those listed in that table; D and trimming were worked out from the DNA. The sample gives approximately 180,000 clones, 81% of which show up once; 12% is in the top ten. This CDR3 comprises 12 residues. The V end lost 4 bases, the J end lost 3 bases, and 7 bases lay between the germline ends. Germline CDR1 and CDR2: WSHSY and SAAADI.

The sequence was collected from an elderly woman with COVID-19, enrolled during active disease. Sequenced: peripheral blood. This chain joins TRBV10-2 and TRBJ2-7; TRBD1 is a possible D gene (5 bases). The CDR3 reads CASSGRDYEQYF. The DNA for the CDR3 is TGCGCCAGCAGTGGCAGGGACTACGAGCAGTACTTC.